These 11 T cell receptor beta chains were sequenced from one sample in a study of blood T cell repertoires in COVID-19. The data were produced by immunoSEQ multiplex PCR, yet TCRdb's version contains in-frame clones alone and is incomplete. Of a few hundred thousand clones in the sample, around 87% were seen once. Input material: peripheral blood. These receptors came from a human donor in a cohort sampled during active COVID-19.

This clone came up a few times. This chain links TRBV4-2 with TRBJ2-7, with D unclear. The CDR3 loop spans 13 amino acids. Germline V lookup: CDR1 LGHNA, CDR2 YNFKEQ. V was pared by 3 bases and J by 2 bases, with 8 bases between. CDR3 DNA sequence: TGTGCCAGCAGCCAGGCTCATACCTACGAGCAGTACTTC. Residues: CASSQAHTYEQYF.

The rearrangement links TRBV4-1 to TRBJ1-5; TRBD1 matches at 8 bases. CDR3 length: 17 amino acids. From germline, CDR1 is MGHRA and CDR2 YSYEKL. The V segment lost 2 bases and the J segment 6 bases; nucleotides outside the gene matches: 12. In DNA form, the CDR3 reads TGCGCCAGCAGCCAAACCGCGCTCAGGGGGCCGGGTCAGCCCCAGCATTTT. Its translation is CASSQTALRGPGQPQHF.

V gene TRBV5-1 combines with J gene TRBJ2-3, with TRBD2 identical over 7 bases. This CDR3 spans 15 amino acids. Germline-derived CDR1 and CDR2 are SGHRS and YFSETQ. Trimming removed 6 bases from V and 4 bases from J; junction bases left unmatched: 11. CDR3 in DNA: TGCGCCAGCACCGTGGGGAGACTAGCTGCAGATACGCAGTATTTT. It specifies CASTVGRLAADTQYF. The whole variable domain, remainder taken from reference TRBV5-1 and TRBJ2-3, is KAGVTQTPRYLIKTRGQQVTLSCSPISGHRSVSWYQQTPGQGLQFLFEYFSETQRNKGNFPGRFSGRQFSNSRSEMNVSTLELGDSALYLCASTVGRLAADTQYFGPGTRLTVL.

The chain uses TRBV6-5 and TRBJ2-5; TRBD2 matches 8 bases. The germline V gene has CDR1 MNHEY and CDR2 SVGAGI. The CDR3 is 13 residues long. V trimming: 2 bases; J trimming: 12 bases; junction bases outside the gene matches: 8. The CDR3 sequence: CASSYPLRGAKYF. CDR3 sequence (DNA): TGTGCCAGCAGTTACCCGTTGCGGGGGGCTAAGTACTTC.

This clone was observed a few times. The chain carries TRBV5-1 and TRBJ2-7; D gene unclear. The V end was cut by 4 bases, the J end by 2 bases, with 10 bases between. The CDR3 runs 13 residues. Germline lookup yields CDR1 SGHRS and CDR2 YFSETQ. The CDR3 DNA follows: TGCGCCAGCAGCCCCGAACCGGCCTACGAGCAGTACTTC. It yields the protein CASSPEPAYEQYF.

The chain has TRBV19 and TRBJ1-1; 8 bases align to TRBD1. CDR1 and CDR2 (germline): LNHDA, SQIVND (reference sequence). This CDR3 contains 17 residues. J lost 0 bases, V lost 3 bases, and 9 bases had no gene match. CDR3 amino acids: CASSIPRGQGMNTEAFF. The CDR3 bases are TGTGCCAGTAGTATCCCCAGGGGGCAGGGGATGAACACTGAAGCTTTCTTT. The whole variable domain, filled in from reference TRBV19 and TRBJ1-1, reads DGGITQSPKYLFRKEGQNVTLSCEQNLNHDAMYWYRQDPGQGLRLIYYSQIVNDFQKGDIAEGYSVSREKKESFPLTVTSAQKNPTAFYLCASSIPRGQGMNTEAFFGQGTRLTVV.

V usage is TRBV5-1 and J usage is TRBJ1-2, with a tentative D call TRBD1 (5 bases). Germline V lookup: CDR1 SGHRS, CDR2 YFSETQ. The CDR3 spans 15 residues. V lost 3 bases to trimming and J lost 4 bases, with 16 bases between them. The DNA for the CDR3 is TGCGCCAGCAGCTCGGACCAGGGAGGGACCTATGGCTACACCTTC. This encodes CASSSDQGGTYGYTF.

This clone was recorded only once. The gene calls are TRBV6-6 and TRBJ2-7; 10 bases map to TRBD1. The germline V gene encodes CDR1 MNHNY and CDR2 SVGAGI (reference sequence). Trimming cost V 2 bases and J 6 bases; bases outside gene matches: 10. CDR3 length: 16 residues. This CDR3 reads CASSYAYRDRGREQYF. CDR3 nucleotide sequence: TGTGCCAGCAGTTACGCCTATCGGGACAGGGGACGCGAGCAGTACTTC.

CDR3 nucleotide sequence: TGTGCCAGCAGTTACTCGGAGGGGGGGAGCACAGATACGCAGTATTTT. Protein: CASSYSEGGSTDTQYF. The chain carries TRBV6-5 and TRBJ2-3; possibly TRBD2 for D (7 bases). The CDR3 totals 16 residues. Germline CDR1 MNHEY, CDR2 SVGAGI. V dropped 0 bases and J dropped 0 bases, with 10 bases sitting between them.

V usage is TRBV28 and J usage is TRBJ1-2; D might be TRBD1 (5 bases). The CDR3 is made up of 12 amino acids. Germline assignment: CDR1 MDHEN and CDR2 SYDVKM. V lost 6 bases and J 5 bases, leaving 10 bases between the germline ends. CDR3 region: CASRAGTYGYTF. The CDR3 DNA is TGTGCCAGCAGAGCCGGGACTTATGGCTACACCTTC.

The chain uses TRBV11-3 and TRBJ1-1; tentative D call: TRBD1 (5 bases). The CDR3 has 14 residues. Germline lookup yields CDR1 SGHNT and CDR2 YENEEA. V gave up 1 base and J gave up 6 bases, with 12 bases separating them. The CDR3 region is CASSLGFGTSEAFF. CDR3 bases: TGTGCCAGCAGCTTAGGGTTTGGGACTTCTGAAGCTTTCTTT.